This T cell receptor beta chain was obtained from a study of Ad26.COV2.S vaccination and SARS-CoV-2 variants (dated by TCRdb to about 2021). Regarding the research as a whole: Donors in the vaccine arm were drawn from COV1001, a multicentre, randomized, double-blind, placebo-controlled phase I-IIa trial testing Ad26.COV2.S in healthy adults. Dosing of Ad26.COV2.S was intramuscular, at either 5x10^10 or 1x10^11 viral particles, delivered as one shot or as two shots spaced 56 days apart. Throughout the experiments and outcome assessment, investigators stayed blinded to trial group allocation. A total of around 32 samples were included in the TCR-sequenced set, comprising approximately 20 Ad26.COV2.S vaccine recipients, 5 placebo recipients and 8 SARS-CoV-2 convalescent individuals. Sequencing of the TCRbeta repertoire served to evaluate the specificity and breadth of SARS-CoV-2-reactive T cell receptors following Ad26.COV2.S vaccination. Trial participants were randomized into five groups of five, in which low-dose or high-dose Ad26.COV2.S was given once or twice, or placebo was given on both occasions. The study at large found these results: Comparable non-spike TCR breadth was observed between vaccine and placebo recipients, consistent with only spike being contained in the vaccine. Higher spike-specific TCR breadth was observed in Ad26.COV2.S recipients than in placebo recipients (P = 0.0014). It was noted by the authors that total T cell responses may have been underestimated by the TCR breadth and depth analyses. The study was not powered for comparison of responses between vaccine doses or regimens. After vaccination, substantial breadth of spike-specific CD8+ and CD4+ T cell responses was reported.

The intended sense of this specimen's treatment or condition label: 15 to 20 received Ad26.COV2.S at low or high dose, single or two shots; about 5 received placebo; per-sample allocation not given. Repertoires of vaccine and placebo recipients were sequenced from samples collected on day 63 after the first injection. Cohort 1b enrolled 25 to 30 adults aged 18-55 years at a single site in Boston, USA, between 29 July and 7 August 2020. Ad26.COV2.S was a replication-incompetent adenovirus type 26 vector expressing a prefusion-stabilized SARS-CoV-2 spike protein from the original Wuhan strain. In the germline V gene, CDR1 corresponds to SGHRS and CDR2 to YFSETQ. V and J lose 2 bases and 5 bases, and a span of 14 bases separates them. The CDR3 has 14 amino acids, counting the end cysteine and phenylalanine. Only CDR3 DNA remains: 42 bases, in frame from the first base. The immunoSEQ Assay was used to sequence TCRbeta CDR3 regions. After extraction, genomic DNA underwent amplification by bias-controlled multiplex PCR, followed by high-throughput sequencing. The study's own analysis went as follows. To quantify the absolute abundance of every unique TCRbeta CDR3 region, sequences were collapsed and filtered. Usable DNA was measured by amplifying reference genes present in all nucleated cells, and TCRbeta template counts were normalized to that usable DNA to estimate T cell fraction. Repertoire TCRs were annotated as SARS-CoV-2-specific when V gene, CDR3 amino acid sequence and J gene were exactly matched to a known reactive TCR set. MIRA supplied the reference SARS-CoV-2 TCR set, which was filtered for enrichment in COVID-19-positive ImmuneCODE repertoires so that public or cross-reactive TCRs were removed. Based on the MIRA antigens, annotated TCRs were further analysed at the level of specific ORF or position within ORF. Depth was the summed frequency of annotated unique rearrangements, while breadth was defined as annotated unique rearrangements over total unique productive rearrangements. Two-sided Wilcoxon rank-sum tests were used to compare TCR breadth between groups. The table was pulled from immuneACCESS by TCRdb, which kept in-frame rearrangements only. Such tables lose some clones; where checked, under half of the loss comes from unresolved V genes, and the rest has no known cause. V and J calls and clone size come straight from that table; D and trimming were deduced from the DNA. The sample contains roughly 400,000 clones, about 90% of them found a single time. The top ten constitute around 4.5% of the sample.

In regard to this clone: Its antigen specificity is not known. No per-base quality is available; no much larger clone lies one base away.

The sequenced sample was peripheral blood, obtained in a trial of Ad26.COV2.S vaccine versus placebo. The receptor was isolated from a person between 18 and 65 years old who received the Ad26.COV2.S COVID-19 vaccine or a placebo. The rearrangement joined TRBV5-1 to TRBJ2-7; the D segment could be TRBD1, given 6 matching bases. The CDR3: CASSFWTETNEQYF. The DNA is as follows: TGCGCCAGCAGCTTTTGGACAGAAACTAACGAGCAGTACTTC.